This entry features one TCR beta chain sequence. Antigen unknown. The data originate from a study of cytomegalovirus exposure and HLA in healthy donors. The study, taken as a whole, reports: For cytomegalovirus status, the classifier reportedly gave diagnoses with high specificity and sensitivity.

It was with 60 Vbeta and 13 Jbeta primers that the PCR ran. Measured with immunoSEQ multiplex PCR; TCRdb has only the in-frame clones, and not every one. The ten top clones account for roughly 2%, within a sample of roughly 120,000 clones. Trimming at V came to 5 bases and at J to 2 bases, leaving 7 bases not matched to a gene. The V gene's germline CDR1 is LNHDA and CDR2 SQIVND (reference sequence). The CDR3 has 15 residues. The genes are TRBV19 and TRBJ2-5; 8 bases map to TRBD2. The sequencing input was PBMCs. This clonotype was sampled from a man aged 40-50 years in good health and CMV-seronegative. DNA of the CDR3: TGTGCCAGTAGTGCCCGAGCGGGAGAACAAGAGACCCAGTACTTC. Translation gives CASSARAGEQETQYF.